These 3 T cell receptor beta chains share one sample of origin, sequenced in a study of T cells in Graves' hyperthyroidism and ophthalmopathy. TCR beta CDR3 regions were amplified from RNA transcripts. TCR CDR3 underwent first-round RT-PCR with the HTBI primer set. TCRdb re-called the multiplex PCR reads through MiXCR, storing one row per CDR3 protein. The table records roughly 96,000 distinct CDR3 sequences, around 50% of them present only once. The sequencing input was blood. These receptors all stem from a woman between 40 and 50 years old with Graves' hyperthyroidism.

The chain employs TRBV20-1 and TRBJ2-5; 7 nucleotides line up with TRBD2. This CDR3 has 15 residues. CDR1 is DFQATT and CDR2 is SNEGSKA in the germline V gene (reference sequence). Germline trimming cut 6 bases from V and 5 bases from J; bases unmatched to any gene: 15. CDR3 bases: TGCAGTGCCATCGGGCCGGGGAGGGGTTGGGAGACCCAGTACTTC. Translation: CSAIGPGRGWETQYF.

This clonotype was seen repeatedly, ten times or more. J is TRBJ2-5 and V is TRBV2, with D hard to call. Trimming cost V 1 base and J 0 bases, with 6 bases left between them. CDR3 length: 14 residues. CDR1 and CDR2 from the germline V gene are SNHLY and FYNNEI. The CDR3 sequence is CASSEVAYQETQYF. For the CDR3, the DNA is TGTGCCAGCAGTGAAGTGGCGTACCAAGAGACCCAGTACTTC.

J is TRBJ2-7 and V is TRBV7-8; D may match TRBD1 or TRBD2 (5 bases each). This CDR3 comprises 14 residues. Trimming took 6 bases from V and 1 from J, leaving 13 bases between them. Germline V CDR1 and CDR2: SGHVS, FQNEAQ. The CDR3 loop reads CASRGPWESYEQYF. The CDR3 coding sequence is TGTGCCAGCAGGGGACCGTGGGAGTCCTACGAGCAGTACTTC.